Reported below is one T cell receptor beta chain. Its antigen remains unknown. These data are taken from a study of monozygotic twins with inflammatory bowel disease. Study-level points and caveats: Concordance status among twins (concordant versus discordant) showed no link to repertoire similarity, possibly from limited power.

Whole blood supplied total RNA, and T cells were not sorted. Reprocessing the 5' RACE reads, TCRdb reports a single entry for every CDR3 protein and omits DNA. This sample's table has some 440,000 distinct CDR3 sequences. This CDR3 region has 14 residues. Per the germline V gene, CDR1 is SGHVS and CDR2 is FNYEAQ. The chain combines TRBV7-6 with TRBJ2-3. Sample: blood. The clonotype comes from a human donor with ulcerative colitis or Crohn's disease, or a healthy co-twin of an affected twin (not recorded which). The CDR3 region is CASSYNMETDTQYF.